These 21 T cell receptor beta chains originate from one sample sequenced in a study of T cell responses to AZD1222 COVID-19 vaccine. The protocol was immunoSEQ multiplex PCR, while the TCRdb copy is restricted to in-frame clones and leaves out a portion. This table has about 130,000 clones, 75% to 90% appearing once. The specimen comprised peripheral blood, sampled 28 days after the second AZD1222 dose. The receptors come from an adult who received the AZD1222 COVID-19 vaccine.

The rearrangement uses TRBV5-1 and TRBJ2-3, with 7 bases lining up with TRBD1. CDR1 SGHRS and CDR2 YFSETQ come from the germline V gene. J lost 2 bases, V lost 1 base, and 4 bases had no gene match. This CDR3 has 15 residues. CDR3 sequence (DNA): TGCGCCAGCAGCTTGACGGGACAGCCCACAGATACGCAGTATTTT. The encoded protein is CASSLTGQPTDTQYF.

The rearrangement joins TRBV27 to TRBJ2-4, with unresolved D. This CDR3 has 15 residues. V was shortened by 3 bases and J by 8 bases, with 17 bases between the two germline ends. Germline V lookup: CDR1 MNHEY, CDR2 SMNVEV (reference sequence). CDR3 DNA sequence: TGTGCCAGCAGTTTGCGCCCATCAATTGGGGACATTCAGTACTTC. This codes for CASSLRPSIGDIQYF.

V and J are TRBV5-1 and TRBJ1-2; D unclear. Trimming pared 0 bases from V and 7 bases from J, leaving 13 bases between. This CDR3 region has 14 residues. Germline V lookup: CDR1 SGHRS, CDR2 YFSETQ. The CDR3 nucleotides are TGCGCCAGCAGCTTGGACAAGGGTCCGGGTGGCTACACCTTC. It yields the protein CASSLDKGPGGYTF.

The CDR3 protein is CATSDLHWDRTGNTIYF. The CDR3 coding sequence is TGTGCCACCAGTGATTTGCACTGGGACAGAACTGGAAACACCATATATTTT. The chain is built from TRBV24-1 and TRBJ1-3; 7 bases line up with TRBD1. Trimming at V came to 0 bases and at J to 2 bases, leaving 6 bases not matched to a gene. CDR3 length equals 17 residues. Germline V gene sequence: CDR1 KGHDR, CDR2 SFDVKD.

The V call is TRBV27, the J call TRBJ1-4; D is uncertain. The ends were cut back, 6 bases at V and 4 bases at J, with 12 bases in the middle. The germline gives CDR1 MNHEY, CDR2 SMNVEV (reference sequence). The CDR3 extends over 14 amino acids. CDR3: CASSPPENNEKLFF. CDR3 DNA: TGTGCCAGCAGCCCCCCCGAGAATAATGAAAAACTGTTTTTT.

The chain carries TRBV19 and TRBJ2-2; 15 nucleotides match TRBD2. V lost 10 bases to trimming and J lost 7 bases; unmatched junction nucleotides: 4. The CDR3 contains 14 residues. Germline V lookup: CDR1 LNHDA, CDR2 SQIVND (reference sequence). The CDR3: CATGLAGGYGELFF. Written as DNA, the CDR3 is TGTGCCACAGGACTAGCGGGGGGGTACGGGGAGCTGTTTTTT.

In this sample, this clone turned up once. The CDR3 sequence is CASSYAGQGENIQYF. CDR3 DNA: TGTGCCAGCAGCTATGCGGGACAGGGCGAAAACATTCAGTACTTC. This rearrangement joins TRBV5-6 to TRBJ2-4; TRBD1 aligns across 9 bases. Trimming took 3 bases from V and 5 from J; bases not matched to a gene: 6. The germline CDR1 and CDR2 sequences are SGHDT and YYEEEE. This CDR3 comprises 15 residues.

The chain recombines TRBV20-1 with TRBJ2-3; 7 bases line up with TRBD2. CDR3 length: 13 amino acids. CDR1 DFQATT and CDR2 SNEGSKA come from the germline V gene (reference sequence). J gave up 9 bases and V 3 bases, and 9 bases lay outside the gene matches. CDR3 DNA sequence: TGCAGTGCTAGTATCGTCCGGGGGGAGACGCAGTATTTT. Amino acid sequence: CSASIVRGETQYF.

V gene TRBV15 combines with J gene TRBJ2-3; 8 positions match TRBD1. Germline V gene sequence: CDR1 LNHNV, CDR2 YYDKDF (reference sequence). The CDR3 spans 16 residues. V was clipped by 0 bases and J by 5 bases; unmatched bases: 7. CDR3 loop: CATSRDTGQGIDTQYF. The CDR3, as DNA: TGTGCCACCAGCAGAGATACAGGACAGGGAATAGATACGCAGTATTTT.

This rearrangement joins TRBV12-3 or TRBV12-4 to TRBJ2-7, with unresolved D. The CDR3 is made up of 13 amino acids. Trimming stripped 3 bases from V and 10 bases from J, with 16 bases between. Here the CDR3 reads CASSLGQVNPQYF. CDR3 nucleotide sequence: TGTGCCAGCAGTTTGGGTCAGGTCAACCCTCAGTACTTC.

Only a few counts were recorded for this clone. This chain joins TRBV28 and TRBJ1-1; TRBD1 agrees at 7 bases. V trimming: 7 bases; J trimming: 1 base; junction bases outside the gene matches: 12. Germline CDR1 reads MDHEN; CDR2 reads SYDVKM. CDR3 length: 16 amino acids. CDR3 sequence: CASNWEQGIGNTEAFF. In DNA, the CDR3 is TGTGCCAGCAATTGGGAACAGGGGATAGGGAACACTGAAGCTTTCTTT. Complete variable domain (other parts from reference TRBV28 and TRBJ1-1): DVKVTQSSRYLVKRTGEKVFLECVQDMDHENMFWYRQDPGLGLRLIYFSYDVKMKEKGDIPEGYSVSREKKERFSLILESASTNQTSMYLCASNWEQGIGNTEAFFGQGTRLTVV.

The chain joins TRBV7-8 to TRBJ1-6, with no clear D. CDR3 length: 14 amino acids. Germline V gene sequence: CDR1 SGHVS, CDR2 FQNEAQ. Trimming stripped 5 bases from V and 5 bases from J, with 10 bases between. CDR3 sequence: CASSTKGHNSPLHF. CDR3 bases: TGTGCCAGCAGCACTAAAGGGCATAATTCACCCCTCCACTTT.

The chain is built from TRBV30 and TRBJ1-5; TRBD1 agrees at 7 bases. Germline V gene lookup returns CDR1 GTSNPN and CDR2 SVGIG (reference sequence). This CDR3 is 15 amino acids long. V was pared by 2 bases and J by 4 bases, with 8 bases of the junction left unmatched. The CDR3 nucleotides read TGTGCCTGGAGTCCCATCGGCAGGGGGAATCAGCCCCAGCATTTT. Translation gives CAWSPIGRGNQPQHF.

This chain joins TRBV7-2 and TRBJ2-3; D is undetermined. This CDR3 is built from 11 residues. V was clipped by 2 bases and J by 3 bases, with 0 bases between them. CDR1 and CDR2 from the germline V gene are SGHTA and FQGNSA. DNA for the CDR3: TGTGCCAGCAGCTTAACAGATACGCAGTATTTT. Amino acid sequence: CASSLTDTQYF.

The CDR3 sequence is CASSSGTAYEQYF. In nucleotides, the CDR3 is TGTGCCAGCTCATCCGGGACAGCCTACGAGCAGTACTTC. The chain links TRBV18 to TRBJ2-7, with 7 bases matching TRBD1. This CDR3 has 13 residues. V trimming: 5 bases; J trimming: 2 bases; junction bases outside the gene matches: 3. Looked up from germline, CDR1 is KGHSH and CDR2 is LQKENI.

This clone has a single count. The chain couples TRBV5-5 to TRBJ2-7; unclear D gene. From germline, CDR1 is SGHKS and CDR2 YYEKEE (reference sequence). CDR3 length: 14 amino acids. The germline V and J ends were trimmed by 1 base and 2 bases, with 10 bases remaining between them. This CDR3 is CASSLILLTYEQYF. For the CDR3, the DNA is TGTGCCAGCAGCTTGATTCTCCTGACCTACGAGCAGTACTTC.

The chain joins TRBV6-6 to TRBJ1-5; D remains ambiguous. CDR1 is MNHNY and CDR2 is SVGAGI in the germline V gene (reference sequence). CDR3 length: 14 residues. Trimming shortened V by 7 bases and J by 1 base, and 11 bases separated the two germline ends. The CDR3 region is CASTESQSNQPQHF. The CDR3 nucleotides are TGTGCCAGCACAGAAAGTCAGAGCAATCAGCCCCAGCATTTT.

The chain carries TRBV28 and TRBJ2-3, with TRBD2 matching over 12 bases. V lost 4 bases to trimming and J lost 2 bases; unmatched junction nucleotides: 7. In germline, CDR1 is MDHEN, CDR2 SYDVKM. The CDR3 consists of 17 residues. In DNA, the CDR3 is TGTGCCAGCAGTTCAACCCGGACTAGCGGGGTCACAGATACGCAGTATTTT. As protein: CASSSTRTSGVTDTQYF.

The gene calls are TRBV20-1 and TRBJ2-7; D is unresolved. Germline V gene lookup returns CDR1 DFQATT and CDR2 SNEGSKA (reference sequence). The CDR3 contains 14 residues. Trimming took off 3 bases at V and 2 bases at J, with 14 bases between the two ends. The CDR3 loop is CSASLPTITYEQYF. The CDR3 coding sequence is TGCAGTGCTAGTTTGCCGACAATTACCTACGAGCAGTACTTC.

A note on this clone: Other nucleotide sequences in the sample specify the same CDR3. J is TRBJ1-5 and V is TRBV5-1; 7 nucleotides line up with TRBD1. Germline values: CDR1 SGHRS, CDR2 YFSETQ. The length of the CDR3 is 15 residues. V lost 4 bases, J lost 0 bases, and 4 bases stayed unmatched. This chain's CDR3 is CASSPGQNSNQPQHF. The CDR3 DNA sequence: TGCGCCAGCAGCCCGGGACAGAATAGCAATCAGCCCCAGCATTTT.

The chain carries TRBV6-1 and TRBJ2-5; 10 bases fit TRBD2. Germline V gene data show CDR1 as MNHNS and CDR2 as SASEGT. V shed 0 bases and J 4 bases; nucleotides not matched to a gene: 11. The CDR3 extends over 18 amino acids. This CDR3 is CASSEAHDSGGLSETQYF. CDR3 DNA: TGTGCCAGCAGTGAAGCGCACGATAGCGGGGGGCTATCAGAGACCCAGTACTTC.